This entry lists 11 T cell receptor beta chains sequenced from one sample in a study of blood T cell repertoires in COVID-19. Assay: immunoSEQ multiplex PCR; the TCRdb copy retains only in-frame clones and omits some. The table lists around 400,000 clones, 87% of them singletons. The source material was peripheral blood. Receptors originate from a woman aged 60-75 years with COVID-19, enrolled during active disease.

The chain is built from TRBV28 and TRBJ2-3, with no clear D. Germline V lookup: CDR1 MDHEN, CDR2 SYDVKM. The CDR3 is 19 residues long. V dropped 1 base and J dropped 0 bases, with 20 bases sitting between them. CDR3 in amino acids: CASSLSGSRPEHSTDTQYF. In nucleotides, the CDR3 is TGTGCCAGCAGTTTATCTGGATCTAGGCCGGAGCATAGCACAGATACGCAGTATTTT.

This chain links TRBV5-1 with TRBJ2-7; 8 nucleotides agree with TRBD2. The CDR3 has 13 residues. CDR1 is SGHRS, CDR2 YFSETQ, per germline. Unmatched junction bases numbered 5, after V lost 4 bases and J lost 5 bases. As DNA, the CDR3 is TGCGCCAGCAGCGGAACGACTAGCGACGAGCAGTACTTC. This codes for CASSGTTSDEQYF.

The chain carries TRBV5-1 and TRBJ2-6; TRBD1 matches 7 bases. Trimming at V came to 4 bases and at J to 1 base, leaving 5 bases not matched to a gene. CDR1 is SGHRS, CDR2 YFSETQ, per germline. The CDR3 runs to 16 residues. CDR3 region: CASSPDRRSGANVLTF. CDR3 DNA sequence: TGCGCCAGCAGCCCGGACAGGCGATCTGGGGCCAACGTCCTGACTTTC. The full variable domain, in which reference TRBV5-1 and TRBJ2-6 provide the parts outside the CDR3, is KAGVTQTPRYLIKTRGQQVTLSCSPISGHRSVSWYQQTPGQGLQFLFEYFSETQRNKGNFPGRFSGRQFSNSRSEMNVSTLELGDSALYLCASSPDRRSGANVLTFGAGSRLTVL.

The chain uses TRBV5-5 and TRBJ1-6; D remains ambiguous. Germline loops: CDR1 SGHKS, CDR2 YYEKEE (reference sequence). V shed 4 bases and J shed 9 bases, with 17 bases lying between them. The CDR3 is 15 residues long. The CDR3 protein is CASSKATPFGSPLHF. CDR3 DNA: TGTGCCAGCAGCAAAGCGACCCCCTTCGGTTCACCCCTCCACTTT. The complete variable domain, with remaining parts taken from reference TRBV5-5 and TRBJ1-6, reads DAGVTQSPTHLIKTRGQQVTLRCSPISGHKSVSWYQQVLGQGPQFIFQYYEKEERGRGNFPDRFSARQFPNYSSELNVNALLLGDSALYLCASSKATPFGSPLHFGNGTRLTVT.

This clone occurred a few times. The chain links TRBV7-8 to TRBJ2-7; either TRBD1 or TRBD2 may fit D (5 bases each). Germline CDR1 reads SGHVS; CDR2 reads FQNEAQ. Trimming pared 8 bases from V and 9 bases from J, leaving 20 bases between. The CDR3 is made up of 13 amino acids. CDR3 in DNA: TGTGCCAGCCGCCGGGGCATGGAGGCGCTGCAGTACTTC. Translation gives CASRRGMEALQYF. The entire variable domain, with the rest obtained from reference TRBV7-8 and TRBJ2-7, is as follows: GAGVSQSPRYKVAKRGQDVALRCDPISGHVSLFWYQQALGQGPEFLTYFQNEAQLDKSGLPSDRFFAERPEGSVSTLKIQRTQQEDSAVYLCASRRGMEALQYFGPGTRLTVT.

The chain employs TRBV2 and TRBJ1-2; D is uncertain. Germline CDR1 reads SNHLY; CDR2 reads FYNNEI. Trimming removed 7 bases from V and 3 bases from J, with 15 bases in between. This CDR3 comprises 14 residues. CDR3 loop: CASKWQTLDYGYTF. DNA for the CDR3: TGTGCCAGCAAATGGCAGACTCTAGACTATGGCTACACCTTC.

The chain recombines TRBV29-1 with TRBJ1-2, with 9 bases aligning to TRBD1. V was clipped by 3 bases and J by 6 bases; unmatched bases: 14. The germline gives CDR1 SQVTM, CDR2 ANQGSEA. The CDR3 is 16 amino acids. The CDR3 DNA is TGCAGCGTTGACTATGTCGTGGGGACAGGGTACGATGGCTACACCTTC. Translated, it gives CSVDYVVGTGYDGYTF.

This chain connects TRBV5-5 to TRBJ2-6, with a weak D call TRBD2 (7 bases). The CDR3 contains 17 residues. The germline V and J ends were trimmed by 4 bases and 1 base, with 15 bases remaining between them. CDR1 is SGHKS, CDR2 YYEKEE, per germline (reference sequence). CDR3 region: CASSLGGHRSGANVLTF. In nucleotides, the CDR3 is TGTGCCAGCAGCCTGGGGGGGCATAGATCTGGGGCCAACGTCCTGACTTTC.

The chain carries TRBV2 and TRBJ1-5; no reliable D call. V was shortened by 6 bases and J by 9 bases, with 12 bases between the two germline ends. The CDR3 is 12 residues long. Germline assignment: CDR1 SNHLY and CDR2 FYNNEI. This CDR3 reads CASSRTPLPQHF. The CDR3 DNA sequence: TGTGCCAGCAGCAGAACCCCGCTGCCCCAGCATTTT. The full variable domain, its missing parts supplied by reference TRBV2 and TRBJ1-5, is EPEVTQTPSHQVTQMGQEVILRCVPISNHLYFYWYRQILGQKVEFLVSFYNNEISEKSEIFDDQFSVERPDGSNFTLKIRSTKLEDSAMYFCASSRTPLPQHFGDGTRLSIL.

This chain links TRBV4-1 with TRBJ2-2; D might be TRBD2 (5 bases). The CDR3 length is 14 residues. Germline CDR1 and CDR2: MGHRA and YSYEKL. V was shortened by 1 base and J by 5 bases, with 8 bases between the two germline ends. The CDR3 DNA is TGCGCCAGCAGCCAAGTCGGGGTAACCGGGGAGCTGTTTTTT. Protein sequence: CASSQVGVTGELFF.

The CDR3 reads CASKGGGGLGYTF. In DNA form, the CDR3 reads TGCGCCAGCAAGGGGGGAGGGGGGCTTGGCTACACCTTC. The chain has TRBV4-1 and TRBJ1-2; a possible D gene is TRBD1 (6 bases). V gave up 7 bases and J gave up 7 bases, with 16 bases separating them. The V gene's germline CDR1 is MGHRA and CDR2 YSYEKL. This CDR3 spans 13 amino acids.